Below, 14 T cell receptor beta chains from the same sample are listed, as sequenced in a study of T cells in Graves' hyperthyroidism and ophthalmopathy. RNA transcripts provided the source from which TCR beta CDR3 regions were amplified. A set of HTBI primers served as the primers for a first-round RT-PCR of the TCR CDR3. TCRdb re-derived calls from the multiplex PCR reads in MiXCR, one entry per CDR3 protein. The repertoire holds about 350,000 distinct CDR3 sequences, with nearly 15% as singletons. The sequenced sample consisted of blood. These receptors were obtained from an older woman with Graves' ophthalmopathy.

This clonotype has ten or more counts. This chain joins TRBV15 and TRBJ2-7; 7 nucleotides align to TRBD1. The CDR3 totals 14 residues. The J segment lost 4 bases and the V segment lost 0 bases, leaving 3 bases of the junction unmatched. The germline gives CDR1 LNHNV, CDR2 YYDKDF (reference sequence). The CDR3 DNA reads as TGTGCCACCAGCAGAGATGGGGACAGATACGAGCAGTACTTC. It codes for CATSRDGDRYEQYF.

This clonotype was recorded many times. The chain uses TRBV29-1 and TRBJ2-7; 7 nucleotides match TRBD1. CDR1 and CDR2 from the germline V gene are SQVTM and ANQGSEA. The CDR3 extends over 14 amino acids. V shed 7 bases, J shed 0 bases, and the junction held 9 bases outside the gene matches. CDR3 sequence: CSALDRASSYEQYF. The CDR3 DNA reads TGCAGCGCCCTAGACAGGGCGAGCTCCTACGAGCAGTACTTC.

The CDR3 DNA is TGTGCCAGCAGCACTTCTGGACTAGTAAGCTCCTACAATGAGCAGTTCTTC. Translation: CASSTSGLVSSYNEQFF. The gene calls are TRBV25-1 and TRBJ2-1, with TRBD2 matching over 7 bases. J lost 0 bases, V lost 6 bases, and 11 bases had no gene match. This CDR3 spans 17 amino acids. From germline, CDR1 is MGHDK and CDR2 SYGVNS. Combining the CDR3 with reference TRBV25-1 and TRBJ2-1 gives the whole variable domain EADIYQTPRYLVIGTGKKITLECSQTMGHDKMYWYQQDPGMELHLIHYSYGVNSTEKGDLSSESTVSRIRTEHFPLTLESARPSHTSQYLCASSTSGLVSSYNEQFFGPGTRLTVL.

This clonotype was detected many times. As DNA, the CDR3 is TGTGCCAGCAGTTCTCAGGGGAACACTGAAGCTTTCTTT. This sequence encodes CASSSQGNTEAFF. The chain couples TRBV6-1 to TRBJ1-1, with a possible D match to TRBD1 (5 bases). CDR3 length equals 13 residues. In germline, CDR1 is MNHNS, CDR2 SASEGT. Trimming stripped 5 bases from V and 1 base from J, with 8 bases between.

The chain couples TRBV25-1 to TRBJ1-4; D is perhaps TRBD1 (5 bases). Germline CDR1 MGHDK, CDR2 SYGVNS. Trimming took off 5 bases at V and 6 bases at J, with 19 bases between the two ends. The CDR3 loop spans 16 amino acids. The chain's CDR3 is CASSTLGQGEDEKLFF. The CDR3 bases are TGTGCCAGCAGTACTCTCGGGCAGGGCGAGGATGAAAAACTGTTTTTT.

This clonotype has only a few counts. The rearrangement links TRBV2 to TRBJ2-6; weak D call: TRBD1 (6 bases). Germline assignment: CDR1 SNHLY and CDR2 FYNNEI. CDR3 size: 15 residues. With 4 bases removed from V and 3 bases from J, the gap between germline ends came to 10 bases. The CDR3 here is CASSATGFGANVLTF. CDR3 in DNA: TGTGCCAGCAGTGCCACAGGGTTTGGGGCCAACGTCCTGACTTTC.

CDR3 nucleotide sequence: TGTGCCACCAGCAGAGCGGGACAGGGGGCCGAGCAGTACTTC. The encoded protein is CATSRAGQGAEQYF. The chain carries TRBV15 and TRBJ2-7; 12 bases line up with TRBD1. Germline V lookup: CDR1 LNHNV, CDR2 YYDKDF (reference sequence). Trimming removed 1 base from V and 6 bases from J; junction bases left unmatched: 1. This CDR3 has 14 residues.

This clonotype was observed many times. The chain uses TRBV6-1 and TRBJ2-3; 12 bases line up with TRBD2. CDR1 MNHNS and CDR2 SASEGT come from the germline V gene. With 7 bases clipped from V and 5 bases from J, the junction kept 19 bases outside the gene matches. This CDR3 comprises 19 residues. CDR3 loop: CASIPTGGLAGGPVDTQYF. DNA for the CDR3: TGTGCCAGCATACCCACGGGAGGTCTAGCGGGAGGGCCGGTAGATACGCAGTATTTT.

This clonotype occurred many times. The V gene is TRBV7-2, the J gene TRBJ2-6, with D unresolved. Trimming took off 0 bases at V and 1 base at J, with 4 bases between the two ends. This CDR3 contains 15 residues. Germline V gene sequence: CDR1 SGHTA, CDR2 FQGNSA. The CDR3 bases are TGTGCCAGCAGCTTAGCCGGGTCTGGGGCCAACGTCCTGACTTTC. Its protein product is CASSLAGSGANVLTF.

This clonotype was seen repeatedly, ten times or more. J is TRBJ1-2 and V is TRBV20-1; a possible D gene is TRBD1 (6 bases). CDR1 DFQATT and CDR2 SNEGSKA come from the germline V gene (reference sequence). V shed 6 bases and J shed 8 bases, with 16 bases lying between them. The CDR3 spans 12 residues. Here the CDR3 reads CSAIPRGPGYTF. The CDR3 DNA is TGCAGTGCCATCCCCAGGGGACCCGGCTACACCTTC.

The chain combines TRBV24-1 with TRBJ2-2, with 7 bases that match TRBD1. The V segment lost 1 base and the J segment 2 bases; nucleotides outside the gene matches: 3. In germline, CDR1 is KGHDR, CDR2 SFDVKD. The length of the CDR3 is 16 residues. CDR3: CATSDLNRGNTGELFF. CDR3 bases: TGTGCCACCAGTGATTTAAACAGGGGAAACACCGGGGAGCTGTTTTTT.

This clonotype showed up many times. The chain employs TRBV7-2 and TRBJ2-1, with TRBD2 as a possible D gene (6 bases). CDR3 length: 12 amino acids. Trimming took off 3 bases at V and 15 bases at J, with 15 bases between the two ends. Germline V gives CDR1 SGHTA, CDR2 FQGNSA. CDR3 coding DNA: TGTGCCAGCAGCTTGGGGAGGAGTGCCCGGTTCTTC. As protein: CASSLGRSARFF.

This clonotype was seen ten or more times. The CDR3: CASSRRQGSLYEQYF. In DNA, the CDR3 is TGTGCCAGCAGTCGGCGACAGGGTAGTCTCTACGAGCAGTACTTC. The chain is built from TRBV6-2 or TRBV6-3 and TRBJ2-7; 7 positions match TRBD1. Trimming cost V 5 bases and J 3 bases; bases outside gene matches: 10. This CDR3 comprises 15 residues. Germline loops: CDR1 MNHEY, CDR2 SVGEGT.

V is TRBV12-5 and J is TRBJ2-1; 10 bases match TRBD2. Germline V gene sequence: CDR1 LGHNT, CDR2 FRNRAP. CDR3 size: 13 residues. Germline trimming cut 6 bases from V and 12 bases from J; bases unmatched to any gene: 8. The chain's CDR3 is CASGAGGPGRQFF. The DNA for the CDR3 is TGTGCTAGTGGAGCGGGAGGGCCTGGCAGGCAGTTCTTC. Full variable domain (rest looked up from reference TRBV12-5 and TRBJ2-1): DARVTQTPRHKVTEMGQEVTMRCQPILGHNTVFWYRQTMMQGLELLAYFRNRAPLDDSGMPKDRFSAEMPDATLATLKIQPSEPRDSAVYFCASGAGGPGRQFFGPGTRLTVL.